The clone carrying this TCR beta chain was counted many times. Its target is not known. Time point in this sample: pre-sensitization, week 0. Treatment of the sample: therapeutic diphenylcyclopropenone sensitization with weekly scalp DPC. Suited to DPC and affected by alopecia, the donors ranged from 18 to 70 years old. This sample was included in a study of human T cells and chemical hapten exposure. Overall study findings and caveats: TCRs exceeding 1 in 1000 frequency stayed unchanged with DPC sensitization.

The trim removed 5 bases at V and 5 bases at J, leaving 6 bases unmatched. In germline, CDR1 is LGHDT, CDR2 YNNKEL (reference sequence). This CDR3 has 15 residues. TCRdb re-called the RACE reads through MiXCR, storing one row per CDR3 protein. The sample carries about 61,000 distinct CDR3 sequences, about 7% recorded once. This clonotype was sampled from a woman in her twenties or thirties with alopecia areata. Some clones in this sample may be carry-over from other donors' samples. V usage is TRBV3-1 and J usage is TRBJ1-6; 7 bases map to TRBD1. The input for sequencing was whole blood, taken in connection with sensitization to the hapten diphenylcyclopropenone (DPC). CDR3 in amino acids: CASSNRDRDNSPLHF. The DNA for the CDR3 is TGTGCCAGCAGCAACCGGGACAGAGATAATTCACCCCTCCACTTT.